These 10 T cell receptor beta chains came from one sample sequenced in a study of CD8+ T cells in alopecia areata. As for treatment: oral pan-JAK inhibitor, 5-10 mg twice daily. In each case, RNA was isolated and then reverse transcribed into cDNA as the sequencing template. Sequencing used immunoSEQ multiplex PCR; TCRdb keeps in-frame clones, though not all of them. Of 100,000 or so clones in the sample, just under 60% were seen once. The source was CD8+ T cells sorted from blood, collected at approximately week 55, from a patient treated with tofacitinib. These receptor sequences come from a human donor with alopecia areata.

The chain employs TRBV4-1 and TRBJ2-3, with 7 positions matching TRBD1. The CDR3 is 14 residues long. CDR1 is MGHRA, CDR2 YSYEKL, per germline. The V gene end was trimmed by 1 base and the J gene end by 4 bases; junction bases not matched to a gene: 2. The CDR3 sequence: CASSQGTGPDTQYF. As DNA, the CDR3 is TGCGCCAGCAGCCAAGGGACAGGACCAGATACGCAGTATTTT.

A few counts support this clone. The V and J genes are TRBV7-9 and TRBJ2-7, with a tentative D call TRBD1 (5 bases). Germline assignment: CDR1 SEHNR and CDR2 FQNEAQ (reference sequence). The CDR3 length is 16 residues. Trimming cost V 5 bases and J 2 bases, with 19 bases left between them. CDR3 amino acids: CASSAPGWGRPYEQYF. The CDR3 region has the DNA TGTGCCAGCAGCGCTCCCGGATGGGGCAGGCCCTACGAGCAGTACTTC.

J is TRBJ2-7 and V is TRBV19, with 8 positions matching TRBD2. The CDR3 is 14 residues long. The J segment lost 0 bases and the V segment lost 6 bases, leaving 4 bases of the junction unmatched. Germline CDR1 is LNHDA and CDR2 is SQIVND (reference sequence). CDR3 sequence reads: CASSPSGGSYEQYF. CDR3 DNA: TGTGCCAGTAGCCCCAGCGGGGGCTCCTACGAGCAGTACTTC.

The DNA for the CDR3 is TGTGCCAGCAAAGACGAGACAGGGGGCAGGGGCTACACCTTC. It codes for CASKDETGGRGYTF. The rearrangement links TRBV2 to TRBJ1-2; TRBD1 matches at 10 bases. Germline CDR1 is SNHLY and CDR2 is FYNNEI. The CDR3 extends over 14 amino acids. Trimming at V came to 7 bases and at J to 8 bases, leaving 10 bases not matched to a gene.

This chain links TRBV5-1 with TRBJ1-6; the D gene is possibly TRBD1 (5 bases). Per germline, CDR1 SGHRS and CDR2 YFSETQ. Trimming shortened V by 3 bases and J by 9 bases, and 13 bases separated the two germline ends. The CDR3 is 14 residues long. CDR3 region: CASSSLGPFSPLHF. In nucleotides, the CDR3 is TGCGCCAGCAGCTCACTGGGGCCCTTTTCACCCCTCCACTTT.

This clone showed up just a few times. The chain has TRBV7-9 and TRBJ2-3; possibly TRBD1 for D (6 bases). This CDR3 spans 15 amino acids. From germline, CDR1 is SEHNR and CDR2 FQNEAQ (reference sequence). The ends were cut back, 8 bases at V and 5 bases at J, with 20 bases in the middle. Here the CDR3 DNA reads TGTGCCAGCTTAGGTTTTCGGACAGAAAGAGATACGCAGTATTTT. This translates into CASLGFRTERDTQYF.

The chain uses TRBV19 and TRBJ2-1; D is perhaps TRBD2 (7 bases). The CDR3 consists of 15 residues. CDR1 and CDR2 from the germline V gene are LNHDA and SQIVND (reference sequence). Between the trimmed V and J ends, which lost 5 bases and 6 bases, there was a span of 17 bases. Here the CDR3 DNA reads TGTGCCAGTAGTCCATCTGGGGGGGCCGTCAATGAGCAGTTCTTC. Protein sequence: CASSPSGGAVNEQFF.

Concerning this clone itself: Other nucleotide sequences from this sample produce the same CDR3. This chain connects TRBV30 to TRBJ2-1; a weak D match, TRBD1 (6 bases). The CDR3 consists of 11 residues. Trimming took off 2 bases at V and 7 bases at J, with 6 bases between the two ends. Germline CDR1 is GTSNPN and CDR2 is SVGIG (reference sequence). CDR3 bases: TGTGCCTGGAGTAGGGGGAATGAGCAGTTCTTC. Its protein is CAWSRGNEQFF. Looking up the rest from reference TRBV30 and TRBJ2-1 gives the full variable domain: SQTIHQWPATLVQPVGSPLSLECTVEGTSNPNLYWYRQAAGRGLQLLFYSVGIGQISSEVPQNLSASRPQDRQFILSSKKLLLSDSGFYLCAWSRGNEQFFGPGTRLTVL.

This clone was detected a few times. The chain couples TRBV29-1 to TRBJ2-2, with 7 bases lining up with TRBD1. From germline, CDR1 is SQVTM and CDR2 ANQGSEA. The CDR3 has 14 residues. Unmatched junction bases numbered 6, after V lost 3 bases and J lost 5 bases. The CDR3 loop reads CSVEGTDRTGELFF. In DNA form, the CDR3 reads TGCAGCGTTGAGGGGACAGACCGAACCGGGGAGCTGTTTTTT.

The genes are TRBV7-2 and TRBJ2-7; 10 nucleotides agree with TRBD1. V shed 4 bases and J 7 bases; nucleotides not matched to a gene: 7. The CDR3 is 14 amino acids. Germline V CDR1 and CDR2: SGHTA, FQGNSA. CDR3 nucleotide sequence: TGTGCCAGCAGCTCCGGGACAGGGGTGGGAGAGCAGTACTTC. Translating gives CASSSGTGVGEQYF.